One and the same sample provided the 8 T cell receptor beta chains below, sequenced in a study of blood T cell repertoires in COVID-19. Assay used: immunoSEQ multiplex PCR; TCRdb lists only in-frame clones, some missing. The sample has roughly 300,000 clones, roughly 90% seen once. The sequenced sample consisted of PBMCs or T cells enriched from blood (not recorded which). Receptors originate from a woman in her twenties or thirties who had recovered from COVID-19.

J is TRBJ1-1 and V is TRBV27; 8 bases align to TRBD1. J was trimmed by 5 bases and V by 8 bases; bases with no gene match: 19. Germline V gene lookup returns CDR1 MNHEY and CDR2 SMNVEV (reference sequence). There are 17 residues in the CDR3. CDR3 in DNA: TGTGCCAGCGCGAAGAGGGCACAGGGGGGAAAAGGAACTGAAGCTTTCTTT. It specifies CASAKRAQGGKGTEAFF.

This clone occurred a few times. This chain joins TRBV11-2 and TRBJ1-1, with D unclear. The CDR3 sequence is 14 residues long. V lost 1 base and J 4 bases, leaving 10 bases between the germline ends. Germline assignment: CDR1 SGHAT and CDR2 FQNNGV. CDR3 nucleotide sequence: TGTGCCAGCAGCTTAGGGAGTGAGGGCACTGAAGCTTTCTTT. Its protein is CASSLGSEGTEAFF.

V usage is TRBV6-5 and J usage is TRBJ1-2; TRBD1 is a possible D gene (5 bases). The CDR3 contains 14 residues. V shed 6 bases and J shed 1 base, with 12 bases lying between them. Germline V lookup: CDR1 MNHEY, CDR2 SVGAGI. CDR3 sequence (DNA): TGTGCCAGCAGGTGGACACGTTATAACTATGGCTACACCTTC. It encodes CASRWTRYNYGYTF.

The chain couples TRBV10-1 to TRBJ2-7; maybe TRBD1 (6 bases). Germline-derived CDR1 and CDR2 are WNHNN and SYGVQD (reference sequence). This CDR3 has 15 amino acids. V was cut by 3 bases and J by 8 bases, with 20 bases left in between. This chain's CDR3 is CASSDRQGPVNKQYF. In nucleotides, the CDR3 is TGCGCCAGCAGTGACCGGCAGGGGCCCGTTAACAAGCAGTACTTC.

J is TRBJ2-4 and V is TRBV6-1; perhaps TRBD1 as D (5 bases). V dropped 1 base and J dropped 8 bases, with 9 bases sitting between them. Germline CDR1 MNHNS, CDR2 SASEGT. CDR3 size: 13 residues. Here the CDR3 DNA reads TGTGCCAGCAGTGAAGGGACAATCCACATTCAGTACTTC. Translating gives CASSEGTIHIQYF.

The CDR3, as DNA: TGTGCCAGCAGCGCCTGGGGGACAGTGAATCAGCCCCAGCATTTT. Translation: CASSAWGTVNQPQHF. V gene TRBV27 combines with J gene TRBJ1-5; TRBD1 agrees at 7 bases. Per the germline V gene, CDR1 is MNHEY and CDR2 is SMNVEV (reference sequence). The trim removed 6 bases at V and 4 bases at J, leaving 9 bases unmatched. The CDR3 runs to 15 residues.

The chain combines TRBV5-1 with TRBJ2-7; possibly TRBD1 for D (5 bases). The V gene's germline CDR1 is SGHRS and CDR2 YFSETQ. V lost 4 bases and J 2 bases, leaving 16 bases between the germline ends. CDR3 size: 15 residues. The CDR3, as DNA: TGCGCCAGCAGCCCCGGGCACCCGGACACCTACGAGCAGTACTTC. This encodes CASSPGHPDTYEQYF.

This rearrangement joins TRBV7-9 to TRBJ2-7; 10 bases are a match to TRBD2. Germline trimming cut 2 bases from V and 6 bases from J; bases unmatched to any gene: 7. The V gene's germline CDR1 is SEHNR and CDR2 FQNEAQ (reference sequence). The CDR3 consists of 15 residues. CDR3 DNA: TGTGCCAGCAGCTTAAAACTAGCGGGGAGTATCGAGCAGTACTTC. This sequence encodes CASSLKLAGSIEQYF.